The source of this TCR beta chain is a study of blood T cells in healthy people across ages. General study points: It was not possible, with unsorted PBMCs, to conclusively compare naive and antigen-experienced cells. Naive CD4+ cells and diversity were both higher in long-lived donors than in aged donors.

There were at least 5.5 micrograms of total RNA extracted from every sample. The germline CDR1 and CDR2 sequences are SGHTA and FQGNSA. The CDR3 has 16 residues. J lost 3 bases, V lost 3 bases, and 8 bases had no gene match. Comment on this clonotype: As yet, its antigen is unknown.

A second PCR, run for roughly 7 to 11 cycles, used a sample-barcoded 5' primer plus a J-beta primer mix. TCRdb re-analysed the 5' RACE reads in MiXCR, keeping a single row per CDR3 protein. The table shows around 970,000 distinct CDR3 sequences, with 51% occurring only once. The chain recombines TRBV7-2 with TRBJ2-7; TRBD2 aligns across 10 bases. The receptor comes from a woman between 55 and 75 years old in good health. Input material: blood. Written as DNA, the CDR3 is TGTGCCAGCAGCTTGGGTGCTAGCGGGAGTTTCTACGAGCAGTACTTC. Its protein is CASSLGASGSFYEQYF. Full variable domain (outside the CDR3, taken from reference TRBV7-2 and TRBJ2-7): GAGVSQSPSNKVTEKGKDVELRCDPISGHTALYWYRQSLGQGLEFLIYFQGNSAPDKSGLPSDRFSAERTGGSVSTLTIQRTQQEDSAVYLCASSLGASGSFYEQYFGPGTRLTVT.